The 29 T cell receptor beta chains below were found in one sample sequenced in a study of tumor and adjacent non-tumor tissue in lung cancer (dated by TCRdb to the late 2010s). RNA was isolated from bulk unsorted tissue, and RNA quality was assessed with a NanoDrop ND-1000 and an Agilent 2100. Library preparation used multiplex PCR. Sequencing used an Illumina HiSeq 2500. TCRbeta libraries were constructed through three rounds of nested PCR with primers (Table S4) according to protocols adapted from ARM-PCR. Through fastp at Q25 and MiXCR, TCRdb rebuilt clones from the public reads, retaining in-frame beta chains. Under each unique CDR3 protein, matching rows form one entry showing the most common genes and DNA. This sample is represented by 100,000 to 150,000 distinct CDR3 sequences; 66% of them were singletons. Together, the top ten hold 10% to 15% of the sample. Sequencing used lung tumor tissue. All receptors derive from a man under 40 with non-small cell lung cancer.

As to this clonotype: One end of the junction does not line up with germline, which may come from a read error. V is TRBV20-1 and J is TRBJ1-4, with D possibly TRBD1 on 5 matching bases. From germline, CDR1 is DFQATT and CDR2 SNEGSKA (reference sequence). The CDR3 spans 15 residues. The CDR3 bases are TGCTGTGCTAGAGGGGCCTCGGGTAACAACGAAAAACTGTTTTTT. This gives the protein CCARGASGNNEKLFF.

Details on this clonotype: This clone may be a read error of a much larger clone one base away. This chain connects TRBV6-2 or TRBV6-3 to TRBJ2-2; a possible D gene is TRBD2 (7 bases). The CDR3 consists of 15 residues. The V gene's germline CDR1 is MNHEY and CDR2 SVGEGT. Between the trimmed V and J ends, which lost 10 bases and 5 bases, there was a span of 20 bases. CDR3 protein: CAIRKGGARTGELFF. In DNA form, the CDR3 reads TGTGCCATCAGAAAAGGGGGGGCCCGGACCGGGGAGCTGTTTTTT.

This sequence joins TRBV7-8 and TRBJ2-7; a weak D match, TRBD1 (5 bases). The V end lost 5 bases, the J end lost 0 bases, and 11 bases lay between the germline ends. The CDR3 has 14 residues. Germline assignment: CDR1 SGHVS and CDR2 FQNEAQ. The CDR3 nucleotides are TGTGCCAGCAGCGCCAGGGTCAGCTCCTACGAGCAGTACTTC. Translating it yields CASSARVSSYEQYF.

Points on this clonotype: This sequence may be a read error, since a much larger clone differs from it by one base. The chain combines TRBV6-6 with TRBJ2-5; 8 nucleotides match TRBD2. The germline gives CDR1 MNHNY, CDR2 SVGAGI (reference sequence). The CDR3 runs 15 residues. CDR3 loop: CASSYKRGTQETHYF. Here the CDR3 DNA reads TGTGCCAGCAGTTACAAGCGGGGGACTCAAGAGACCCATTACTTC.

Concerning this clonotype itself: An end of the junction differs from the germline gene, which may be a read error. The chain employs TRBV11-3 and TRBJ1-2; the D is unclear. CDR3 size: 15 residues. Germline V gene lookup returns CDR1 SGHNT and CDR2 YENEEA. CDR3 amino acids: CASSLEHERTYGYTF. In DNA form, the CDR3 reads TGCGCCAGCAGCTTAGAACACGAACGTACCTATGGCTACACCTTC. Full variable domain (missing parts from reference TRBV11-3 and TRBJ1-2): EAGVVQSPRYKIIEKKQPVAFWCNPISGHNTLYWYLQNLGQGPELLIRYENEEAVDDSQLPKDRFSAERLKGVDSTLKIQPAELGDSAVYLCASSLEHERTYGYTFGSGTRLTVV.

This clonotype was detected a few times. This chain connects TRBV5-1 to TRBJ1-5; D not certain. Trimming stripped 0 bases from V and 4 bases from J, with 11 bases between. The CDR3 totals 15 residues. Germline V lookup: CDR1 SGHRS, CDR2 YFSETQ. CDR3 bases: TGCGCCAGCAGCTTGGCCCCGGGTCAGAATCAGCCCCAGCATTTT. Protein sequence: CASSLAPGQNQPQHF.

This clonotype was seen a few times. The chain is built from TRBV6-6 and TRBJ2-1; D not resolved. V lost 6 bases, J lost 3 bases, and 12 bases lay in between. This CDR3 has 14 amino acids. Germline V gene data show CDR1 as MNHNY and CDR2 as SVGAGI (reference sequence). The CDR3 loop is CASRVGRNYNEQFF. In DNA form, the CDR3 reads TGTGCCAGCAGAGTCGGGCGAAACTACAATGAGCAGTTCTTC.

Concerning this clonotype itself: A junction end diverges from the germline sequence, so it may reflect a read error. V is TRBV5-4 and J is TRBJ1-6; a weak D match, TRBD1 (5 bases). Germline values: CDR1 SGHNT, CDR2 YYREEE (reference sequence). The CDR3 loop spans 10 amino acids. This chain's CDR3 is CAGGVSPIHF. CDR3 DNA sequence: TGTGCCGGGGGGGTTTCACCCATCCACTTT.

This clonotype was seen at least ten times. This chain joins TRBV20-1 and TRBJ2-7; D perhaps matches TRBD2 (6 bases). Germline V CDR1 and CDR2: DFQATT, SNEGSKA (reference sequence). V lost 1 base to trimming and J lost 0 bases, with 7 bases between them. This CDR3 is 13 amino acids long. The CDR3 loop reads CSARVEGSYEQYF. Written as DNA, the CDR3 is TGCAGTGCTAGAGTGGAGGGCTCCTACGAGCAGTACTTC.

On this clonotype itself: A much larger clone differs by one base, so this may be a read error. The chain has TRBV5-6 and TRBJ2-7; 8 nucleotides match TRBD1. Germline CDR1 and CDR2: SGHDT and YYEEEE. The CDR3 runs 16 residues. V was pared by 2 bases and J by 5 bases, with 12 bases of the junction left unmatched. CDR3 residues: CASSFPRTGFANEQYF. CDR3 nucleotide sequence: TGTGCCAGCAGCTTTCCGCGGACAGGGTTCGCAAACGAGCAGTACTTC. Combining the CDR3 with reference TRBV5-6 and TRBJ2-7 gives the whole variable domain DAGVTQSPTHLIKTRGQQVTLRCSPKSGHDTVSWYQQALGQGPQFIFQYYEEEERQRGNFPDRFSGHQFPNYSSELNVNALLLGDSALYLCASSFPRTGFANEQYFGPGTRLTVT.

This clonotype was found many times. The genes are TRBV12-3 or TRBV12-4 and TRBJ2-3, with TRBD1 as a possible D gene (5 bases). This CDR3 contains 14 residues. Trimming stripped 0 bases from V and 5 bases from J, with 9 bases between. The CDR3 spells CASSLALREDTQYF. CDR3 coding DNA: TGTGCCAGCAGTTTAGCCCTCAGGGAAGATACGCAGTATTTT.

Of note for this clonotype: This could be a read error, since a much larger clone is one nucleotide away. The chain carries TRBV6-1 and TRBJ1-1; 9 bases are a match to TRBD1. The CDR3 spans 14 residues. The germline V gene has CDR1 MNHNS and CDR2 SASEGT. This CDR3 is CASRETGGWNEVFF. The CDR3 bases are TGTGCCAGCAGGGAGACAGGGGGATGGAATGAAGTTTTCTTT.

There are many counts of this clonotype. This rearrangement joins TRBV12-3 or TRBV12-4 to TRBJ2-3; 9 bases align to TRBD1. The V and J ends lost 3 bases and 6 bases, in that order; junction bases with no gene match: 4. The CDR3 spans 14 residues. Written as DNA, the CDR3 is TGTGCCAGCAGTTTTTTACAGGGGGCTGATACGCAGTATTTT. This gives the protein CASSFLQGADTQYF.

On this clonotype itself: Just one base apart from a much larger clone, this may be a read error. The rearrangement uses TRBV4-3 and TRBJ1-5; D remains unclear. The CDR3 runs 14 residues. Germline V gene sequence: CDR1 LGHNA, CDR2 YSLEER. The CDR3 DNA reads TGCGCCAGCAGCCCGGACGGTGGGGATCAGCCCAAGCATTTT. This codes for CASSPDGGDQPKHF.

This clonotype was detected only once. A much larger clone lies a single base off, so this may be a read error. Written as DNA, the CDR3 is TGCGCCAGCAGCCAAGACTCGGGACCGGAAGAGACCCAGTACTTC. This codes for CASSQDSGPEETQYF. The chain recombines TRBV4-1 with TRBJ2-5; the D call may be TRBD1 or TRBD2 (5 bases each). V was trimmed by 0 bases and J by 3 bases, leaving 11 bases between them. The length of the CDR3 is 15 residues. CDR1 is MGHRA, CDR2 YSYEKL, per germline.

About this clonotype itself: Since the CDR3 does not end with the conserved phenylalanine or tryptophan, this likely comes from a read error. The rearrangement uses TRBV6-2 or TRBV6-3 and TRBJ1-1; no reliable D call. Germline V gives CDR1 MNHEY, CDR2 SVGEGT. There are 12 residues in the CDR3. The chain's CDR3 is CASSWWNAEAFY. The CDR3 DNA sequence: TGTGCCAGCAGTTGGTGGAACGCTGAAGCTTTCTAT.

Comment on this clonotype: Just one base apart from a much larger clone, this may be a read error. This chain uses TRBV6-2 or TRBV6-3 with TRBJ2-2; TRBD2 matches 10 bases. From germline, CDR1 is MNHEY and CDR2 SVGEGT. The CDR3 contains 16 residues. The V and J ends lost 5 bases and 7 bases, in that order; junction bases with no gene match: 10. The CDR3 loop is CASSRESGGGIGELFF. The DNA of the CDR3 is TGTGCCAGCAGTCGGGAGAGCGGGGGGGGCATCGGGGAGCTGTTTTTT.

Worth noting for this clonotype: The junction and the germline gene differ at one end; a read error may be behind it. The chain is built from TRBV11-3 and TRBJ2-5; a possible D gene is TRBD2 (6 bases). The germline V gene encodes CDR1 SGHNT and CDR2 YENEEA. The CDR3 totals 16 residues. CDR3 amino acids: CASSLETVAEQETQYF. The CDR3 nucleotides are TGTGCCAGTAGCTTGGAGACTGTAGCGGAGCAAGAGACCCAGTACTTC.

Comment on this clonotype: It may be a read error: a sequence one base away is much more abundant. The CDR3 does not end in the conserved phenylalanine or tryptophan, so this is likely a read error. The chain combines TRBV7-2 with TRBJ2-5; no definite D call. V shed 4 bases and J shed 4 bases, with 7 bases lying between them. The CDR3 totals 12 residues. Germline values: CDR1 SGHTA, CDR2 FQGNSA. As DNA, the CDR3 is TGTGCCAGCAGCTCGGGTAGAGAGACCCAGTACCTC. Protein: CASSSGRETQYL.

This clonotype was counted ten times or more. The V call is TRBV20-1, the J call TRBJ2-7; perhaps TRBD1 as D (5 bases). Per germline, CDR1 DFQATT and CDR2 SNEGSKA (reference sequence). V lost 7 bases, J lost 5 bases, and 15 bases lay in between. The CDR3 runs 12 residues. The DNA for the CDR3 is TGCAGTGTAAGAGGCAGGGTAGACGAGCAGTACTTC. This codes for CSVRGRVDEQYF.

This chain joins TRBV6-1 and TRBJ2-1, with TRBD1 matching 9 bases. Germline V CDR1 and CDR2: MNHNS, SASEGT. Trimming cost V 9 bases and J 7 bases; bases outside gene matches: 7. This CDR3 comprises 13 residues. The CDR3, as DNA: TGTGCCAGAAGGGCCGGGACAGGGAATGAGCAGTTCTTC. Translating it yields CARRAGTGNEQFF.

This clonotype has ten or more counts. The chain combines TRBV29-1 with TRBJ2-1; D is perhaps TRBD2 (5 bases). Germline CDR1 is SQVTM and CDR2 is ANQGSEA. This CDR3 spans 14 amino acids. V gave up 1 base and J gave up 7 bases, with 14 bases separating them. CDR3 loop: CSVEVASGSNEQFF. The CDR3 DNA is TGCAGCGTTGAAGTAGCGTCCGGATCAAATGAGCAGTTCTTC.

This clonotype has ten or more counts. The rearrangement joins TRBV6-1 to TRBJ2-7; maybe TRBD1 (5 bases). V was cut by 5 bases and J by 5 bases, with 7 bases left in between. CDR1 and CDR2 from the germline V gene are MNHNS and SASEGT. The CDR3 length is 11 residues. DNA of the CDR3: TGTGCCAGCAGTCCCAGGGACGAGCAGTACTTC. This sequence encodes CASSPRDEQYF.

Remarks on this clonotype: One junction end disagrees with the germline gene, perhaps due to a read error. V is TRBV29-1 and J is TRBJ2-7; TRBD1 matches 11 bases. This CDR3 spans 14 amino acids. The V gene's germline CDR1 is SQVTM and CDR2 ANQGSEA. CDR3 region: CRVENRDRGIEHYF. The CDR3 bases are TGCAGGGTTGAAAACCGGGACAGGGGGATCGAGCACTACTTC.

The sample holds one count of this clonotype. This clone may be a read error of a much larger clone one base away. V and J are TRBV4-3 and TRBJ2-3; D may be TRBD2 (6 bases). Germline V gives CDR1 LGHNA, CDR2 YSLEER. The CDR3 runs 15 residues. The germline V and J ends were trimmed by 1 base and 1 base, with 9 bases remaining between them. This chain's CDR3 is CASSQGIAGTDTQYF. The CDR3 nucleotides read TGCGCCAGCAGCCAAGGCATAGCGGGCACAGATACGCAGTATTTT.

Only a few counts were recorded for this clonotype. The chain has TRBV12-3 or TRBV12-4 and TRBJ1-1, with D tentatively TRBD1 (5 bases). This CDR3 region has 11 residues. Trimming left V 7 bases short and J 7 bases short, with 10 bases between. CDR3 in amino acids: CASNLGGEAFF. For the CDR3, the DNA is TGTGCCAGCAATCTGGGGGGTGAAGCTTTCTTT.

Details on this clonotype: This CDR3 is missing its conserved last phenylalanine or tryptophan, likely due to a read error. No DNA is shown, since the ends of the CDR3 on it are uncertain; the CDR3 is the one TCRdb lists. The rearrangement uses TRBV4-2 and TRBJ1-1; TRBD1, as called in the table, went unchecked against the DNA. Inclusive of both ends, the CDR3 amounts to 14 amino acids. The germline gives CDR1 LGHNA, CDR2 YNFKEQ. This CDR3 reads CASSPRQGNTETFL.

The chain is built from TRBV5-4 and TRBJ2-5; the D gene could be TRBD1 or TRBD2 (5 bases each). The V gene lost 6 bases and the J gene lost 0 bases, with 24 bases spanning the gap. Germline V gene lookup returns CDR1 SGHNT and CDR2 YYREEE (reference sequence). CDR3 length: 18 amino acids. CDR3 DNA: TGTGCCAGCAACTTAAGTAACGTCGGGGCACTCTACCAAGAGACCCAGTACTTC. It codes for CASNLSNVGALYQETQYF.

Regarding this clonotype: At one end the junction does not follow the germline gene, possibly because of a read error. The chain joins TRBV11-2 to TRBJ2-7, with D perhaps matching TRBD1 (6 bases). This CDR3 comprises 12 residues. Germline loops: CDR1 SGHAT, CDR2 FQNNGV. CDR3 region: CANSSLSRGGLF. The CDR3 DNA reads as TGTGCCAACAGCTCACTTTCCAGGGGTGGGCTCTTC.